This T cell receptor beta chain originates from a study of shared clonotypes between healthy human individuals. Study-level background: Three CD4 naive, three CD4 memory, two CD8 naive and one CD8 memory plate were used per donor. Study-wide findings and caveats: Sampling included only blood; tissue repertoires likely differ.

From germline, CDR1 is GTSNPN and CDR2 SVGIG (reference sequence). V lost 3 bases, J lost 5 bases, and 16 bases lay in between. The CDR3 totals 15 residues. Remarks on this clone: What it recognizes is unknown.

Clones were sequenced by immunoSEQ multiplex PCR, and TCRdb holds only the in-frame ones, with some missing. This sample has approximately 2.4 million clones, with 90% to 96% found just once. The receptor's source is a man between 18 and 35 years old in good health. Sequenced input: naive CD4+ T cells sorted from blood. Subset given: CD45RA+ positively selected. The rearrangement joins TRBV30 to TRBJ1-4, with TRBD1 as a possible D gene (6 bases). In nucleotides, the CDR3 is TGTGCCTGGAGCTTGGTCGGGGGCGTAAATGAAAAACTGTTTTTT. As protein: CAWSLVGGVNEKLFF. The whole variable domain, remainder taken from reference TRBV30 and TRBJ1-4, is SQTIHQWPATLVQPVGSPLSLECTVEGTSNPNLYWYRQAAGRGLQLLFYSVGIGQISSEVPQNLSASRPQDRQFILSSKKLLLSDSGFYLCAWSLVGGVNEKLFFGSGTQLSVL.